This T cell receptor beta chain was captured in a study of somatic mutations in cytotoxic T cells in rheumatoid arthritis. The overall study: Patient blood, approximately 31 ml in EDTA, was obtained immediately after diagnosis and prior to the start of any treatment. At nearly 100% purity, some V beta antibody-stained T-cell populations were flow-sorted, and these included V beta1+ cells that were sequenced for TCRB.

V lost 2 bases and J 1 base, leaving 8 bases between the germline ends. CDR3 length: 14 residues. The V gene's germline CDR1 is SGHTA and CDR2 FQGTGA. Study-wide results and caveats: The identity of the antigens targeted by the expanded CD8+ clones remained unknown. Exceedance of 20% of CD8+ cells by the largest CD8+ clone occurred in about an eighth of the roughly 60 patients.

This table comes from immunoSEQ multiplex PCR, and its TCRdb copy is limited to in-frame clones, with some not included. Among a few thousand clones listed, approximately 78% were seen once. Worth noting for this clone: Its target is unknown.

This chain connects TRBV7-3 to TRBJ2-5, with D unresolved. Sequencing was done on a sample of CD8+ T cells sorted from blood. The sequence came from an adult with rheumatoid arthritis. The CDR3 sequence: CASSLDPFQETQYF. In DNA form, the CDR3 reads TGTGCCAGCAGCTTAGACCCCTTCCAAGAGACCCAGTACTTC.